A selection of T cell receptor beta chains follows, all from one sample in a study of chemoradiotherapy in HPV16-positive cancers. Sequenced by immunoSEQ multiplex PCR; TCRdb stores in-frame clones only, minus some. The profile covers roughly 3,000 clones, with around 87% appearing a single time and around 4% taken by the ten largest. The source material was tumor tissue, sampled from a patient who underwent chemoradiotherapy. These receptors all stem from a human donor with HPV-associated anogenital cancer. CDR3s include the opening cysteine and the closing phenylalanine or tryptophan. Each record gives: clone size, V gene, J gene, D gene, CDR3 protein, CDR3 DNA. The D gene is left open where the match is weak. The size of a clone is reported for some rows only, either as once, few or many, or as a class for expanded clones.

clone size: .; V gene: TRBV7-6; J gene: TRBJ2-2; D gene: TRBD2; CDR3 protein: CASSLSVGTTNTGELFF; CDR3 DNA: TGTGCCAGCAGCTTAAGTGTGGGGACTACGAACACCGGGGAGCTGTTTTTT
clone size: once; V gene: TRBV4-3; J gene: TRBJ2-6; D gene: .; CDR3 protein: CASSQELASGANVLTF; CDR3 DNA: TGCGCCAGCAGCCAAGAATTGGCATCTGGGGCCAACGTCCTGACTTTC
clone size: .; V gene: TRBV5-4; J gene: TRBJ2-1; D gene: TRBD2; CDR3 protein: CASSQGLAGDNEQFF; CDR3 DNA: TGTGCCAGCAGCCAGGGACTAGCGGGGGACAATGAGCAGTTCTTC
clone size: .; V gene: TRBV7-2; J gene: TRBJ2-3; D gene: .; CDR3 protein: CASSLNSGVTDTQYF; CDR3 DNA: TGTGCCAGCAGCTTAAACTCGGGAGTCACAGATACGCAGTATTTT
clone size: .; V gene: TRBV2; J gene: TRBJ2-3; D gene: .; CDR3 protein: CASSVVTFTDTQYF; CDR3 DNA: TGTGCCAGCAGTGTGGTTACTTTCACAGATACGCAGTATTTT
clone size: .; V gene: TRBV18; J gene: TRBJ1-1; D gene: .; CDR3 protein: CASSPSGQGEAFF; CDR3 DNA: TGTGCCAGCTCACCAAGCGGTCAGGGTGAAGCTTTCTTT
clone size: .; V gene: TRBV28; J gene: TRBJ1-5; D gene: TRBD1; CDR3 protein: CASSLSGQAIVSNQPQHF; CDR3 DNA: TGTGCCAGCAGTTTATCGGGACAGGCTATTGTTAGCAATCAGCCCCAGCATTTT
clone size: .; V gene: TRBV10-2; J gene: TRBJ2-1; D gene: .; CDR3 protein: CASSESSLNEQFF; CDR3 DNA: TGCGCCAGCAGTGAGTCGTCCCTCAATGAGCAGTTCTTC
clone size: .; V gene: TRBV28; J gene: TRBJ2-1; D gene: .; CDR3 protein: CASTKFHEQFF; CDR3 DNA: TGTGCCAGCACGAAGTTCCATGAGCAGTTCTTC
clone size: .; V gene: TRBV29-1; J gene: TRBJ2-1; D gene: .; CDR3 protein: CSVGFRDEQFF; CDR3 DNA: TGCAGCGTTGGTTTCAGGGATGAGCAGTTCTTC
clone size: .; V gene: TRBV7-3; J gene: TRBJ1-6; D gene: .; CDR3 protein: CASSGENNSPLHF; CDR3 DNA: TGTGCCAGCAGCGGGGAGAATAATTCACCCCTCCACTTT
clone size: .; V gene: TRBV6-6; J gene: TRBJ1-2; D gene: .; CDR3 protein: CASSSSRDYGYTF; CDR3 DNA: TGTGCCAGCAGTTCCTCGAGGGACTATGGCTACACCTTC
clone size: .; V gene: TRBV7-9; J gene: TRBJ1-3; D gene: TRBD1; CDR3 protein: CASSSQGAGNTIYF; CDR3 DNA: TGTGCCAGCAGCTCACAGGGGGCTGGAAACACCATATATTTT
clone size: .; V gene: TRBV5-1; J gene: TRBJ1-1; D gene: .; CDR3 protein: CASSLDRVNTEAFF; CDR3 DNA: TGCGCCAGCAGCTTGGACAGGGTGAACACTGAAGCTTTCTTT
clone size: .; V gene: TRBV5-5; J gene: TRBJ2-2; D gene: .; CDR3 protein: CASSARGGRRNTGELFF; CDR3 DNA: TGTGCCAGCAGTGCAAGGGGGGGCAGACGAAACACCGGGGAGCTGTTTTTT
clone size: .; V gene: TRBV4-3; J gene: TRBJ2-6; D gene: .; CDR3 protein: CASSQEWGAGANVLTF; CDR3 DNA: TGCGCCAGCAGCCAGGAGTGGGGAGCTGGGGCCAACGTCCTGACTTTC
clone size: .; V gene: TRBV19; J gene: TRBJ2-7; D gene: TRBD2; CDR3 protein: CATKSRAGGHYEQYF; CDR3 DNA: TGTGCCACAAAGTCGAGGGCGGGAGGTCACTACGAGCAGTACTTC
clone size: .; V gene: TRBV19; J gene: TRBJ2-3; D gene: .; CDR3 protein: CASSMYPTDTQYF; CDR3 DNA: TGTGCCAGTAGTATGTACCCAACGGATACGCAGTATTTT
clone size: .; V gene: TRBV6-5; J gene: TRBJ2-2; D gene: .; CDR3 protein: CASSYRLDSGELFF; CDR3 DNA: TGTGCCAGCAGTTACAGATTAGATTCCGGGGAGCTGTTTTTT
clone size: .; V gene: TRBV7-9; J gene: TRBJ1-2; D gene: .; CDR3 protein: CASSPSGGSPYGYTF; CDR3 DNA: TGTGCCAGCAGCCCCTCGGGAGGGAGCCCCTACGGCTACACCTTC
clone size: .; V gene: TRBV6-1; J gene: TRBJ2-7; D gene: .; CDR3 protein: CASSVRQDGAYEQYF; CDR3 DNA: TGTGCCAGCAGTGTCCGACAGGATGGGGCCTACGAGCAGTACTTC
clone size: once; V gene: TRBV5-1; J gene: TRBJ1-4; D gene: .; CDR3 protein: CASSLLGSTNEKLFF; CDR3 DNA: TGCGCCAGCAGCCTGTTGGGTTCAACTAATGAAAAACTGTTTTTT
clone size: .; V gene: TRBV4-2; J gene: TRBJ2-1; D gene: .; CDR3 protein: CASSQVGRGLENEQFF; CDR3 DNA: TGTGCCAGCAGCCAAGTCGGGAGAGGGTTGGAAAATGAGCAGTTCTTC
clone size: .; V gene: TRBV5-5; J gene: TRBJ2-7; D gene: TRBD2; CDR3 protein: CASSPGVAGYYEQYF; CDR3 DNA: TGTGCCAGCAGCCCCGGGGTAGCGGGATACTACGAGCAGTACTTC
clone size: .; V gene: TRBV6-6; J gene: TRBJ1-2; D gene: .; CDR3 protein: CASSYSLPDEGYGYTF; CDR3 DNA: TGTGCCAGCAGTTACTCTCTGCCTGACGAGGGCTATGGCTACACCTTC
clone size: .; V gene: TRBV11-2; J gene: TRBJ2-1; D gene: TRBD1; CDR3 protein: CASSLEPTGGYNEQFF; CDR3 DNA: TGTGCCAGCAGCTTAGAGCCCACAGGGGGATACAATGAGCAGTTCTTC
clone size: .; V gene: TRBV19; J gene: TRBJ2-4; D gene: TRBD1; CDR3 protein: CASRPGQGLNIQYF; CDR3 DNA: TGTGCCAGTAGACCGGGACAGGGGTTAAACATTCAGTACTTC
clone size: .; V gene: TRBV27; J gene: TRBJ2-6; D gene: .; CDR3 protein: CASSSRRDELSGANVLTF; CDR3 DNA: TGTGCCAGCAGCTCCCGCCGGGACGAGCTCTCTGGGGCCAACGTCCTGACTTTC
clone size: .; V gene: TRBV18; J gene: TRBJ2-7; D gene: .; CDR3 protein: CASSQLRGARAYEQYF; CDR3 DNA: TGTGCCAGCTCACAACTTCGGGGGGCAAGGGCCTACGAGCAGTACTTC
clone size: .; V gene: TRBV29-1; J gene: TRBJ2-3; D gene: .; CDR3 protein: CSVEDRQNSTDTQYF; CDR3 DNA: TGCAGCGTTGAAGATCGACAGAATAGCACAGATACGCAGTATTTT
clone size: .; V gene: TRBV5-8; J gene: TRBJ1-4; D gene: .; CDR3 protein: CASSTDGEKLFF; CDR3 DNA: TGTGCCAGCAGCACTGATGGTGAAAAACTGTTTTTT
clone size: .; V gene: TRBV28; J gene: TRBJ2-1; D gene: TRBD2; CDR3 protein: CASSGLAGGYNEQFF; CDR3 DNA: TGTGCCAGCAGCGGACTAGCGGGAGGGTACAATGAGCAGTTCTTC
clone size: .; V gene: TRBV2; J gene: TRBJ2-5; D gene: TRBD2; CDR3 protein: CASSLGLASQETQYF; CDR3 DNA: TGTGCCAGCAGTCTGGGACTAGCGTCTCAAGAGACCCAGTACTTC
clone size: .; V gene: TRBV11-2; J gene: TRBJ2-1; D gene: .; CDR3 protein: CASSLLTSSYNEQFF; CDR3 DNA: TGTGCCAGCAGCTTGCTGACTAGCTCCTACAATGAGCAGTTCTTC
clone size: few; V gene: TRBV6-1; J gene: TRBJ2-7; D gene: TRBD1; CDR3 protein: CASSEGTGFSYEQYF; CDR3 DNA: TGTGCCAGCAGTGAGGGGACAGGGTTCTCCTACGAGCAGTACTTC
clone size: .; V gene: TRBV7-8; J gene: TRBJ1-1; D gene: .; CDR3 protein: CASSLTEGRTEAFF; CDR3 DNA: TGTGCCAGCAGCTTAACGGAGGGTCGCACTGAAGCTTTCTTT
clone size: .; V gene: TRBV18; J gene: TRBJ2-2; D gene: .; CDR3 protein: CASSLPAGELFF; CDR3 DNA: TGTGCCAGCTCACTTCCCGCCGGGGAGCTGTTTTTT
clone size: .; V gene: TRBV7-8; J gene: TRBJ1-5; D gene: TRBD1; CDR3 protein: CASSDGQGRDQPQHF; CDR3 DNA: TGTGCCAGCAGCGACGGACAGGGCCGGGATCAGCCCCAGCATTTT
clone size: .; V gene: TRBV7-3; J gene: TRBJ2-5; D gene: .; CDR3 protein: CASSPQGQETQYF; CDR3 DNA: TGTGCCAGCAGCCCCCAGGGGCAAGAGACCCAGTACTTC
clone size: .; V gene: TRBV28; J gene: TRBJ2-7; D gene: TRBD1; CDR3 protein: CASSNIGTAYEQYF; CDR3 DNA: TGTGCCAGCAGTAACATAGGGACAGCCTACGAGCAGTACTTC
clone size: .; V gene: TRBV7-2; J gene: TRBJ2-4; D gene: .; CDR3 protein: CASSLIGGAKNIQYF; CDR3 DNA: TGTGCCAGCAGCCTAATTGGGGGAGCCAAAAACATTCAGTACTTC
clone size: .; V gene: TRBV7-2; J gene: TRBJ1-1; D gene: .; CDR3 protein: CASSNRAGGTEAFF; CDR3 DNA: TGTGCCAGCTCTAACCGGGCTGGAGGCACTGAAGCTTTCTTT
clone size: .; V gene: TRBV5-8; J gene: TRBJ2-5; D gene: TRBD2; CDR3 protein: CASSLGVGGSIETQYF; CDR3 DNA: TGTGCCAGCAGCTTGGGAGTGGGCGGGAGTATCGAGACCCAGTACTTC
clone size: .; V gene: TRBV18; J gene: TRBJ2-1; D gene: .; CDR3 protein: CASSNDSEQFF; CDR3 DNA: TGTGCCAGCTCGAACGACAGTGAGCAGTTCTTC
clone size: .; V gene: TRBV7-8; J gene: TRBJ1-4; D gene: .; CDR3 protein: CASSLGEVEKLFF; CDR3 DNA: TGTGCCAGCAGCTTAGGGGAAGTCGAAAAACTGTTTTTT
clone size: .; V gene: TRBV5-5; J gene: TRBJ2-1; D gene: .; CDR3 protein: CASSSMDEQFF; CDR3 DNA: TGTGCCAGCAGCTCAATGGATGAGCAGTTCTTC
clone size: .; V gene: TRBV27; J gene: TRBJ2-1; D gene: .; CDR3 protein: CASSLKTSLFGDEQFF; CDR3 DNA: TGTGCCAGCAGTTTAAAGACTAGTCTGTTTGGGGATGAGCAGTTCTTC
clone size: .; V gene: TRBV19; J gene: TRBJ1-1; D gene: TRBD1; CDR3 protein: CASSIDHRGGTEAFF; CDR3 DNA: TGTGCCAGTAGTATAGATCACAGGGGTGGCACTGAAGCTTTCTTT
clone size: .; V gene: TRBV5-1; J gene: TRBJ2-1; D gene: .; CDR3 protein: CASSVGGRSYNEQFF; CDR3 DNA: TGCGCCAGCAGCGTCGGCGGGCGCTCCTACAATGAGCAGTTCTTC
clone size: once; V gene: TRBV27; J gene: TRBJ1-1; D gene: .; CDR3 protein: CASSLGYGNTEAFF; CDR3 DNA: TGTGCCAGCAGTTTAGGGTATGGGAACACTGAAGCTTTCTTT
clone size: .; V gene: TRBV19; J gene: TRBJ1-4; D gene: .; CDR3 protein: CASARLAGVDEKLFF; CDR3 DNA: TGTGCCAGTGCGAGATTGGCGGGTGTGGATGAAAAACTGTTTTTT